This TCR beta chain was observed in a study of identifying expanded T cells in peripheral blood. CDR3 length: 16 residues. CDR1 and CDR2 from the germline V gene are MRHNA and SNTAGT. V lost 3 bases and J lost 2, with 14 bases in between. Using immunoSEQ multiplex PCR, the repertoire was profiled, and TCRdb retains in-frame clones only, with some absent. The table has about 81,000 clones, 80% to 85% seen once. The genes are TRBV6-4 and TRBJ2-1; TRBD2 is a possible D gene (6 bases). The clonotype originates from a person aged 18-70 years in good health. The source material was blood. CDR3 bases: TGTGCCAGCAGTGAATTTGGCGGAGGGGCCTACAATGAGCAGTTCTTC. Translated: CASSEFGGGAYNEQFF.